The 18 T cell receptor beta chains reported below all come from one sample, sequenced in a study of cytomegalovirus exposure and HLA in healthy donors. This PCR relied on a set of 60 Vbeta primers and 13 Jbeta primers. The data were produced by immunoSEQ multiplex PCR, yet TCRdb's version contains in-frame clones alone and is incomplete. The repertoire holds 85,000 to 110,000 clones, 65% to 80% seen once, with under 13% in the top ten. Sequencing input: PBMCs. The receptors derive from a woman in her late teens or twenties in good health and CMV-seropositive.

V usage is TRBV5-1 and J usage is TRBJ1-2; a possible D gene is TRBD1 (6 bases). This CDR3 is 12 amino acids long. V lost 2 bases to trimming and J lost 4 bases, with 6 bases between them. In germline, CDR1 is SGHRS, CDR2 YFSETQ. This CDR3 reads CASSLQGYGYTF. CDR3 DNA sequence: TGCGCCAGCAGCTTACAGGGCTATGGCTACACCTTC.

V and J are TRBV9 and TRBJ2-7, with 8 bases lining up with TRBD2. The junction had 12 bases not matched to a gene; V was cut back by 7 bases and J by 3 bases. CDR1 SGDLS and CDR2 YYNGEE come from the germline V gene. The CDR3 has 15 amino acids. The chain's CDR3 is CASGRGRSGGYEQYF. The CDR3 DNA is TGTGCCAGCGGGAGGGGCAGGAGCGGGGGCTACGAGCAGTACTTC.

The chain joins TRBV30 to TRBJ2-2, with TRBD2 as a possible D gene (5 bases). This CDR3 spans 16 amino acids. V was cut by 3 bases and J by 6 bases, with 20 bases left in between. Germline assignment: CDR1 GTSNPN and CDR2 SVGIG (reference sequence). This CDR3 is CAWRKRTARVAGELFF. The CDR3 bases are TGTGCCTGGAGGAAACGGACTGCCCGGGTTGCCGGGGAGCTGTTTTTT.

The chain links TRBV5-4 to TRBJ2-7; D perhaps matches TRBD1 (6 bases). The germline V and J ends were trimmed by 4 bases and 5 bases, with 10 bases remaining between them. The CDR3 has 12 residues. Germline CDR1 reads SGHNT; CDR2 reads YYREEE (reference sequence). The CDR3 nucleotides read TGTGCCAGCAGCCCTCGGACAGACGAGCAGTACTTC. It codes for CASSPRTDEQYF.

This clone showed up just once. The DNA for the CDR3 is TGTGCCAGCAGTTACTCGAACGGGGACTATGGCTACACCTTC. It codes for CASSYSNGDYGYTF. The chain has TRBV6-5 and TRBJ1-2, with D unresolved. Per the germline V gene, CDR1 is MNHEY and CDR2 is SVGAGI. Between the trimmed V and J ends, which lost 0 bases and 3 bases, there was a span of 8 bases. There are 14 residues in the CDR3.

There are a few counts of this clone. The V and J genes are TRBV5-4 and TRBJ2-1; 14 nucleotides line up with TRBD2. The CDR3 length is 15 residues. V was clipped by 4 bases and J by 4 bases; unmatched bases: 1. In germline, CDR1 is SGHNT, CDR2 YYREEE (reference sequence). CDR3: CASSRTSGGYNEQFF. In DNA, the CDR3 is TGTGCCAGCAGCAGGACTAGCGGGGGGTACAATGAGCAGTTCTTC. The entire variable domain, with the rest obtained from reference TRBV5-4 and TRBJ2-1, is as follows: ETGVTQSPTHLIKTRGQQVTLRCSSQSGHNTVSWYQQALGQGPQFIFQYYREEENGRGNFPPRFSGLQFPNYSSELNVNALELDDSALYLCASSRTSGGYNEQFFGPGTRLTVL.

The V gene is TRBV7-3, the J gene TRBJ1-2; D remains unclear. CDR1 and CDR2 (germline): SGHTA, FQGTGA. The length of the CDR3 is 13 residues. Trimming left V 7 bases short and J 2 bases short, with 11 bases between. CDR3 DNA: TGTGCCAGCACTTCAGAGGAGAACTATGGCTACACCTTC. Translation: CASTSEENYGYTF.

The V and J genes are TRBV7-3 and TRBJ2-7; 7 bases line up with TRBD2. The CDR3 runs to 16 residues. The V segment lost 1 base and the J segment 5 bases; nucleotides outside the gene matches: 11. Germline V CDR1 and CDR2: SGHTA, FQGTGA. DNA of the CDR3: TGTGCCAGCAGCTTAAACCGCGGCGGGAGTTTAAACGAGCAGTACTTC. Translation: CASSLNRGGSLNEQYF. Full variable domain (remainder filled in from reference TRBV7-3 and TRBJ2-7): GAGVSQTPSNKVTEKGKYVELRCDPISGHTALYWYRQSLGQGPEFLIYFQGTGAADDSGLPNDRFFAVRPEGSVSTLKIQRTERGDSAVYLCASSLNRGGSLNEQYFGPGTRLTVT.

V usage is TRBV29-1 and J usage is TRBJ1-1, with a possible D match to TRBD1 (5 bases). Per germline, CDR1 SQVTM and CDR2 ANQGSEA. CDR3 size: 14 residues. V shed 4 bases and J shed 4 bases, with 16 bases lying between them. The CDR3 region has the DNA TGCAGCGTTGGGAGGGAGGGGCCCGTCACTGAAGCTTTCTTT. It codes for CSVGREGPVTEAFF.

Remarks on this clone: Its ends do not fully match the called genes, so a read error is possible. The chain is built from TRBV6-6 and TRBJ1-5; D is unclear. This CDR3 is built from 14 residues. CDR1 and CDR2 (germline): MNHNY, SVGAGI (reference sequence). DNA for the CDR3: TGTGCCAGCAGTTACCGCGGAGGCAAGCAGCCCCAGCATTTT. Protein sequence: CASSYRGGKQPQHF.

V usage is TRBV5-4 and J usage is TRBJ2-5, with D uncertain. Germline V gives CDR1 SGHNT, CDR2 YYREEE (reference sequence). The V end was cut by 0 bases, the J end by 4 bases, with 4 bases between. The length of the CDR3 is 12 residues. The CDR3 sequence is CASSLARETQYF. For the CDR3, the DNA is TGTGCCAGCAGCTTGGCCAGAGAGACCCAGTACTTC.

The genes are TRBV7-3 and TRBJ1-5; unclear D gene. Germline assignment: CDR1 SGHTA and CDR2 FQGTGA. This CDR3 has 13 amino acids. Trimming took 10 bases from V and 2 from J, leaving 12 bases between them. The CDR3 sequence is CATEGLGNQPQHF. DNA for the CDR3: TGTGCCACTGAGGGTCTGGGCAATCAGCCCCAGCATTTT. The entire variable domain, with the rest obtained from reference TRBV7-3 and TRBJ1-5, is as follows: GAGVSQTPSNKVTEKGKYVELRCDPISGHTALYWYRQSLGQGPEFLIYFQGTGAADDSGLPNDRFFAVRPEGSVSTLKIQRTERGDSAVYLCATEGLGNQPQHFGDGTRLSIL.

This chain uses TRBV13 with TRBJ2-7; 7 bases are a match to TRBD1. Germline CDR1 and CDR2: PRHDT and FYEKMQ (reference sequence). The CDR3 sequence is 13 residues long. Trimming at V came to 5 bases and at J to 3 bases, leaving 4 bases not matched to a gene. CDR3 nucleotides: TGTGCCAGCAGCGCCCGGGACAGCTACGAGCAGTACTTC. Amino acid sequence: CASSARDSYEQYF.

This clone was picked up one time. The gene calls are TRBV9 and TRBJ1-2; D is uncertain. The ends were cut back, 2 bases at V and 8 bases at J, with 13 bases in the middle. The CDR3 spans 13 residues. Looked up from germline, CDR1 is SGDLS and CDR2 is YYNGEE. CDR3 nucleotide sequence: TGTGCCAGCAGCGTTTCATCCGGGGTGGGCTACACCTTC. This sequence encodes CASSVSSGVGYTF.

This clone has just one count. This chain uses TRBV29-1 with TRBJ2-6, with D possibly matching TRBD2 (6 bases). Germline assignment: CDR1 SQVTM and CDR2 ANQGSEA. V lost 6 bases and J lost 2, with 8 bases in between. This CDR3 is built from 13 residues. CDR3 protein: CSVPGAGANVLTF. Written as DNA, the CDR3 is TGCAGCGTCCCGGGGGCTGGGGCCAACGTCCTGACTTTC.

The J gene is TRBJ2-3, the V gene TRBV7-8; 10 bases match TRBD1. Germline CDR1 reads SGHVS; CDR2 reads FQNEAQ. The CDR3 loop spans 17 amino acids. Trimming took 5 bases from V and 8 from J; bases not matched to a gene: 16. The CDR3 DNA follows: TGTGCCAGCAGCCCAACGGGACAGGGGTGGTCTTCGGGTACGCAGTATTTT. It yields the protein CASSPTGQGWSSGTQYF.

This clone was observed a few times. The chain couples TRBV7-7 to TRBJ1-6, with 8 bases lining up with TRBD1. The CDR3 is 15 residues long. J gave up 4 bases and V 4 bases, and 3 bases lay outside the gene matches. The germline CDR1 and CDR2 sequences are SSHAT and FNYEAQ (reference sequence). DNA of the CDR3: TGTGCCAGCAGCTCCGGGACAGGATATAATTCACCCCTCCACTTT. Translation gives CASSSGTGYNSPLHF.

The chain links TRBV5-6 to TRBJ2-5; D not certain. The CDR3 extends over 14 amino acids. The germline V gene encodes CDR1 SGHDT and CDR2 YYEEEE. V lost 5 bases and J 1 base, leaving 12 bases between the germline ends. CDR3 amino acids: CASSPPGTQETQYF. The CDR3 coding sequence is TGTGCCAGCAGTCCCCCGGGTACCCAAGAGACCCAGTACTTC.